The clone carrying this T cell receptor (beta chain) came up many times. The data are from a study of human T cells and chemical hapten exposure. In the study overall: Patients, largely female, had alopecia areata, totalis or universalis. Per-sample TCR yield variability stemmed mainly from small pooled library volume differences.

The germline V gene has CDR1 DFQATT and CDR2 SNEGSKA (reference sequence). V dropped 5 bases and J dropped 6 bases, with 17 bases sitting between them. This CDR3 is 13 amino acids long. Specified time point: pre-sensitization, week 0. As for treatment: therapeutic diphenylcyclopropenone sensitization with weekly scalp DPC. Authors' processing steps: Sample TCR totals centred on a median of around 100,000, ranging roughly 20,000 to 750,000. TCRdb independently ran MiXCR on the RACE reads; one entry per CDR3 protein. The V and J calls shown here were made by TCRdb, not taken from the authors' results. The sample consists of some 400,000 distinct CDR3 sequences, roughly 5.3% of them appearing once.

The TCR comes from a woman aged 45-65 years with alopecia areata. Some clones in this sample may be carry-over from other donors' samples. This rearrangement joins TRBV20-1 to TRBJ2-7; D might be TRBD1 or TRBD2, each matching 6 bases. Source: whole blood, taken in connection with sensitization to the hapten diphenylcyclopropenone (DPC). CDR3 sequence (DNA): TGCAGTGCTGGGAAGGGGGGCAGGGGCGAGCAGTACTTC. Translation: CSAGKGGRGEQYF.